Each of the 9 T cell receptor beta chains below was sequenced from the same sample in a study of blood T cell repertoires in COVID-19. Libraries were prepared by immunoSEQ multiplex PCR; TCRdb keeps only in-frame clonotypes and omits some of them. Of approximately 230,000 clones listed, 75% to 95% were seen once; the top ten hold over 1.5%. The sequenced material came from PBMCs or T cells enriched from blood (not recorded which). These receptors all come from a woman aged 18-30 years who had recovered from COVID-19.

This chain connects TRBV2 to TRBJ1-2, with D maybe TRBD1 (5 bases). Germline V gene sequence: CDR1 SNHLY, CDR2 FYNNEI. V lost 1 base and J lost 0, with 15 bases in between. The CDR3 has 17 amino acids. For the CDR3, the DNA is TGTGCCAGCAGTGAAGGGCGGGGCAGCAAAACTAACTATGGCTACACCTTC. It is translated as CASSEGRGSKTNYGYTF. The whole variable domain, remainder taken from reference TRBV2 and TRBJ1-2, is EPEVTQTPSHQVTQMGQEVILRCVPISNHLYFYWYRQILGQKVEFLVSFYNNEISEKSEIFDDQFSVERPDGSNFTLKIRSTKLEDSAMYFCASSEGRGSKTNYGYTFGSGTRLTVV.

The chain combines TRBV19 with TRBJ2-1; the D is unclear. The CDR3 has 15 residues. V dropped 8 bases and J dropped 4 bases, with 18 bases sitting between them. CDR1 is LNHDA and CDR2 is SQIVND in the germline V gene (reference sequence). In DNA, the CDR3 is TGTGCCAGTGGTCCAAAATACTTGATTTACAATGAGCAGTTCTTC. As protein: CASGPKYLIYNEQFF.

The V gene is TRBV7-2, the J gene TRBJ1-3; 7 bases are a match to TRBD1. The CDR3 sequence is 17 residues long. V was pared by 3 bases and J by 0 bases, with 8 bases of the junction left unmatched. Germline V CDR1 and CDR2: SGHTA, FQGNSA. The CDR3 sequence: CASSFTGTANSGNTIYF. The DNA of the CDR3 is TGTGCCAGCAGCTTCACCGGGACAGCGAACTCTGGAAACACCATATATTTT.

The V and J genes are TRBV4-1 and TRBJ1-2; 7 bases align to TRBD1. Unmatched junction bases numbered 5, after V lost 4 bases and J lost 0 bases. The CDR3 has 15 amino acids. Germline V gene lookup returns CDR1 MGHRA and CDR2 YSYEKL. The CDR3 region is CASSPGQATNYGYTF. DNA of the CDR3: TGCGCCAGCAGCCCTGGACAGGCTACTAACTATGGCTACACCTTC.

Concerning this clone: Other DNA sequences in the same sample also yield this CDR3. The genes are TRBV29-1 and TRBJ2-1, with TRBD2 identical over 11 bases. This CDR3 spans 15 amino acids. Per the germline V gene, CDR1 is SQVTM and CDR2 is ANQGSEA. With 1 base clipped from V and 7 bases from J, the junction kept 6 bases outside the gene matches. The CDR3 nucleotides are TGCAGCGTTGAAGTTGGGTTAGCGGGAGGGAATGAGCAGTTCTTC. It translates to CSVEVGLAGGNEQFF.

This chain connects TRBV2 to TRBJ1-2, with D hard to call. Germline lookup yields CDR1 SNHLY and CDR2 FYNNEI. Trimming removed 0 bases at V and 7 bases at J, with 12 bases between. The CDR3 consists of 14 residues. The CDR3 here is CASSEAGRSLGYTF. The CDR3 nucleotides are TGTGCCAGCAGTGAAGCGGGCAGGTCCCTTGGCTACACCTTC.

The rearrangement uses TRBV15 and TRBJ2-1; maybe TRBD2 (5 bases). Between the trimmed V and J ends, which lost 1 base and 10 bases, there was a span of 11 bases. Germline-derived CDR1 and CDR2 are LNHNV and YYDKDF (reference sequence). This CDR3 region has 13 residues. CDR3 nucleotide sequence: TGTGCCACCAGCAGAGTCTTCGGGGAGGAGCAGTTCTTC. Protein product: CATSRVFGEEQFF.

The V call is TRBV5-1, the J call TRBJ1-2; the match to TRBD1 covers 7 bases. This CDR3 comprises 14 residues. Germline CDR1 and CDR2: SGHRS and YFSETQ. The J segment lost 5 bases and the V segment lost 0 bases, leaving 4 bases of the junction unmatched. The DNA of the CDR3 is TGCGCCAGCAGCTTGGGCGGGACAGCATATGGCTACACCTTC. Translating it yields CASSLGGTAYGYTF.

This clone showed up just a few times. The rearrangement uses TRBV6-1 and TRBJ2-7; 10 bases align to TRBD2. Germline lookup yields CDR1 MNHNS and CDR2 SASEGT. The V and J ends lost 1 base and 1 base, in that order; junction bases with no gene match: 1. The CDR3 consists of 15 residues. The CDR3 nucleotides read TGTGCCAGCAGTGAAGGGACTAGCGGATCCTACGAGCAGTACTTC. Its protein product is CASSEGTSGSYEQYF.